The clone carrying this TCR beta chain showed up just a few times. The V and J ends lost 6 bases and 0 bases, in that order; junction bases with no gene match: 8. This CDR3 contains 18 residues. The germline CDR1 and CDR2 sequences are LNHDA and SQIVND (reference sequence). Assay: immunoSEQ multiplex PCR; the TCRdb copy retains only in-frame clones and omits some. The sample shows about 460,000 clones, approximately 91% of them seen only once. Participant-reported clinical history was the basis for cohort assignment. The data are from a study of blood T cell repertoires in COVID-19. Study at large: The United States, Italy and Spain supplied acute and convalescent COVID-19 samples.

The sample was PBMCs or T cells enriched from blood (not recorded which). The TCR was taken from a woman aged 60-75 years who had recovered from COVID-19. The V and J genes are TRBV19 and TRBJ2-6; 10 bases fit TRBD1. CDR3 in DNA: TGTGCCAGTAGATACCTCGGACAGGGGGGCTCTGGGGCCAACGTCCTGACTTTC. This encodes CASRYLGQGGSGANVLTF.